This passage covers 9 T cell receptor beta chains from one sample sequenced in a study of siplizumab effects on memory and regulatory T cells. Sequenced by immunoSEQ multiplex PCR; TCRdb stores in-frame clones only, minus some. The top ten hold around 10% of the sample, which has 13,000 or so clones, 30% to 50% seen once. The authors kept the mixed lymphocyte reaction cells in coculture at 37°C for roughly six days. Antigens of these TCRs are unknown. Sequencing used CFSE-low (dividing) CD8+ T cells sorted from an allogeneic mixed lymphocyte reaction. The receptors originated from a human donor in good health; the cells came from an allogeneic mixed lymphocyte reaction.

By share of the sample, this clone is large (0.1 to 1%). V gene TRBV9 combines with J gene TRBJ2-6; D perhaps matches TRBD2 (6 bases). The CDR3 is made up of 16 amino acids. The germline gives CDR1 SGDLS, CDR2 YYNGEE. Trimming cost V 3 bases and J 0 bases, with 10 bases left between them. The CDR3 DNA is TGTGCCAGCAGCGCGGGGGATCTCTCTGGGGCCAACGTCCTGACTTTC. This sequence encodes CASSAGDLSGANVLTF.

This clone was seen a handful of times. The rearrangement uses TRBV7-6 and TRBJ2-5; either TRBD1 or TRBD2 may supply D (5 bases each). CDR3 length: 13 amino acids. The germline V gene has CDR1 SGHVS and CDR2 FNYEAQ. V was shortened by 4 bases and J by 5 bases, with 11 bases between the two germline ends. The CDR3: CASSSGRRETQYF. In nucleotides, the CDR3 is TGTGCCAGCAGCTCGGGACGCCGGGAGACCCAGTACTTC. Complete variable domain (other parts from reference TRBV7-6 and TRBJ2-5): GAGVSQSPRYKVTKRGQDVALRCDPISGHVSLYWYRQALGQGPEFLTYFNYEAQQDKSGLPNDRFSAERPEGSISTLTIQRTEQRDSAMYRCASSSGRRETQYFGPGTRLLVL.

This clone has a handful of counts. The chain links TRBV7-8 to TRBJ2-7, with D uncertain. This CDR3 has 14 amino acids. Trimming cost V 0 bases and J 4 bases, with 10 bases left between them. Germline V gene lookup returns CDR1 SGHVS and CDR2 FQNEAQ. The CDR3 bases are TGTGCCAGCAGCTTAGCGTCACTCGGATACGAGCAGTACTTC. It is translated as CASSLASLGYEQYF.

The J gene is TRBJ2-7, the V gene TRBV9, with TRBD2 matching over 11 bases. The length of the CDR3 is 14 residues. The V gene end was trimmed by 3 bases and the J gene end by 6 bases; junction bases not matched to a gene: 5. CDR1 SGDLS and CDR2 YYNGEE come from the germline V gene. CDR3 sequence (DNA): TGTGCCAGCAGCGCGACTAGCGGGGCACTCGAGCAGTACTTC. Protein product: CASSATSGALEQYF.

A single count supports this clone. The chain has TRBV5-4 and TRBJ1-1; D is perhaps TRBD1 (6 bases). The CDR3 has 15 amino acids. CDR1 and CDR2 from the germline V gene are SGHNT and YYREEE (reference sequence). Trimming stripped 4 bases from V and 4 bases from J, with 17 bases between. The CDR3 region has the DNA TGTGCCAGCAGCCAAGATCGTCAGGGGCTCACTGAAGCTTTCTTT. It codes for CASSQDRQGLTEAFF.

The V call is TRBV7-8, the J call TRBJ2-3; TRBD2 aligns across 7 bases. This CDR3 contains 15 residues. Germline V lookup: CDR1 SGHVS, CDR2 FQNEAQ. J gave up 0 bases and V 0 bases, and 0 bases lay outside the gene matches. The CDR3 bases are TGTGCCAGCAGCTTAGCGGGGGGGAGCACAGATACGCAGTATTTT. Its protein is CASSLAGGSTDTQYF.

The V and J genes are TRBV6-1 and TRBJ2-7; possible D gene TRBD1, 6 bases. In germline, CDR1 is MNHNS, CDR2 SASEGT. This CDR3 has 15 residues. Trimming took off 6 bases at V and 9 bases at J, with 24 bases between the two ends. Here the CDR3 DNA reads TGTGCCAGCAGAGAACAGGGTGCCCCTACGTCTGGGCAGTACTTC. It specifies CASREQGAPTSGQYF.

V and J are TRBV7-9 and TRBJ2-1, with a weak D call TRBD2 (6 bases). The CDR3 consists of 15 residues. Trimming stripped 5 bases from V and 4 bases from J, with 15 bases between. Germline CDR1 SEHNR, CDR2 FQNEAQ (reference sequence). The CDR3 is CASSHRDWLYNEQFF. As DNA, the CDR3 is TGTGCCAGCAGCCACCGGGACTGGCTTTACAATGAGCAGTTCTTC.

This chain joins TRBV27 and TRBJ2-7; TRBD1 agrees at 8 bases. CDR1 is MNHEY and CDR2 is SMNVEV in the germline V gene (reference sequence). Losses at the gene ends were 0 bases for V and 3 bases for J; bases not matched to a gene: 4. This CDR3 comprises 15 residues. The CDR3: CASSLSGTGFYEQYF. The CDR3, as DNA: TGTGCCAGCAGTTTATCCGGGACAGGCTTCTACGAGCAGTACTTC.